This T cell receptor (beta chain) was sequenced during a study of T cell responses to AZD1222 COVID-19 vaccine. CDR3 length: 16 amino acids. Germline V gives CDR1 MNHEY, CDR2 SVGAGI. With 2 bases removed from V and 4 bases from J, the gap between germline ends came to 17 bases. Clones were read by immunoSEQ multiplex PCR, and TCRdb kept only the in-frame ones, dropping some. The sample carries approximately 130,000 clones, 70% to 90% recorded once. Study-level points and caveats: Dominant CD4 TCR responses targeted spike regions 160-218 and 743-854. Reportedly, close to half of spike-specific TCRs are directed against unmutated variant regions. Baseline testing showed seropositivity in only six AZD1222 recipients.

Worth noting for this clone: The antigen is undetermined.

The receptor's source is an adult who received the MenACWY meningococcal vaccine as a control. This chain uses TRBV6-5 with TRBJ1-2, with unresolved D. Sequences were derived from peripheral blood, sampled 28 days after the second dose of the MenACWY control vaccine. The CDR3 sequence is CASSYTPRGEGYGYTF. The CDR3 coding sequence is TGTGCCAGCAGTTACACCCCCCGGGGTGAGGGCTATGGCTACACCTTC.